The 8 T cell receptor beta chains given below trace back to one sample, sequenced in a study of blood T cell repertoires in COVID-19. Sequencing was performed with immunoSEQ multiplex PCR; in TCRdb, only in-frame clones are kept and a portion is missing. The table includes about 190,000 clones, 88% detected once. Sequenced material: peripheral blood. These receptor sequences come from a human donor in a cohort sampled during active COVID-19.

This chain's CDR3 is CASTPRAGGLNEQFF. CDR3 in DNA: TGTGCCAGCACCCCCCGGGCGGGGGGGCTCAATGAGCAGTTCTTC. This chain links TRBV25-1 with TRBJ2-1; TRBD2 aligns across 9 bases. The CDR3 is 15 residues long. Germline V gene data show CDR1 as MGHDK and CDR2 as SYGVNS. Losses at the gene ends were 7 bases for V and 6 bases for J; bases not matched to a gene: 10.

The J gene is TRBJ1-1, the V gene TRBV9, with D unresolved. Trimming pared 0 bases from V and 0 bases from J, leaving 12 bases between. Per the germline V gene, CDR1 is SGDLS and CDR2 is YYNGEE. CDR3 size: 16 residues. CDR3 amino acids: CASSVDPGNMNTEAFF. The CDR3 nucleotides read TGTGCCAGCAGCGTAGACCCGGGTAACATGAACACTGAAGCTTTCTTT.

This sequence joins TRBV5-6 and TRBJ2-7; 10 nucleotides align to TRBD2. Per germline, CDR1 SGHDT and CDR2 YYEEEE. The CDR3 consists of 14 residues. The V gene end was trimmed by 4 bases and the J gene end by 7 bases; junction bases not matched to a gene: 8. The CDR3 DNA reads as TGTGCCAGCAGCCCAGCTAGCGGGGGAGGGGAGCAGTACTTC. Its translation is CASSPASGGGEQYF.

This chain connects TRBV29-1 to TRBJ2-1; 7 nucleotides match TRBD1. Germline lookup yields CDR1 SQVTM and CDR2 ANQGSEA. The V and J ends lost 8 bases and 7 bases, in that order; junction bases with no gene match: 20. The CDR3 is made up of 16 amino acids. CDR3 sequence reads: CSSWGQGQPVGNEQFF. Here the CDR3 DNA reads TGCAGCTCCTGGGGGCAGGGACAGCCCGTGGGGAATGAGCAGTTCTTC.

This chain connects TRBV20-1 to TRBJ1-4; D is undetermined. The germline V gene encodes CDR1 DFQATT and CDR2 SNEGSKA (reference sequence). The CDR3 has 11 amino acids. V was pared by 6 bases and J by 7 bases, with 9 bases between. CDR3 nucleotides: TGCAGTGCCGCTCGGGTTGAAAAACTGTTTTTT. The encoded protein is CSAARVEKLFF.

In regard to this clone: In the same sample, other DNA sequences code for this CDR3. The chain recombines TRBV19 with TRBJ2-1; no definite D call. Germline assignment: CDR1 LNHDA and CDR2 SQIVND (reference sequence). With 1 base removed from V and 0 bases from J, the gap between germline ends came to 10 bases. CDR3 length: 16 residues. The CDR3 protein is CASSIVGGSSYNEQFF. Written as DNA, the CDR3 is TGTGCCAGTAGTATAGTTGGCGGAAGCTCCTACAATGAGCAGTTCTTC.

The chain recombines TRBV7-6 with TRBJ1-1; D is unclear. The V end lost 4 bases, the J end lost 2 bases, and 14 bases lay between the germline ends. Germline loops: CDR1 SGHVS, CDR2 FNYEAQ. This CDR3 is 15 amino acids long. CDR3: CASSSPTRGNTEAFF. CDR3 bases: TGTGCCAGCAGCTCCCCAACACGCGGCAACACTGAAGCTTTCTTT.

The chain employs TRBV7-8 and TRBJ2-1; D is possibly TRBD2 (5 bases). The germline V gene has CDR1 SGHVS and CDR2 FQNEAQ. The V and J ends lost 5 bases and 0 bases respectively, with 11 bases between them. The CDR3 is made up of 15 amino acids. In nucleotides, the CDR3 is TGTGCCAGCAGCCTTACTAGTAGCTCCTACAATGAGCAGTTCTTC. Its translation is CASSLTSSSYNEQFF.